The rows below give T cell receptor beta chains drawn from one sample of a study of blood T cell repertoires in COVID-19. Clones were read by immunoSEQ multiplex PCR, and TCRdb kept only the in-frame ones, dropping some. The table records about 52,000 clones, about 82% of them present only once. Material: peripheral blood. Receptors were obtained from a woman of 80 years or more with acute or convalescent COVID-19. Each CDR3 is given with its conserved first and last residue. The D gene is left open where the match is weak. The size of a clone is reported for some rows only, either as once, few or many, or as a class for expanded clones.

v_gene,j_gene,d_gene,abundance,CDR3nt,CDR3aa
TRBV30,TRBJ1-4,TRBD1,.,TGTGCCTGGAGCAGGGGGCTTGCTAATGAAAAACTGTTTTTT,CAWSRGLANEKLFF
TRBV19,TRBJ1-3,.,.,TGTGCCAGTAGTATATTCAGGGCGGATGGAAACACCATATATTTT,CASSIFRADGNTIYF
TRBV2,TRBJ2-3,.,.,TGTGCCAGCAGTGCCGCGGGGAGCACAGATACGCAGTATTTT,CASSAAGSTDTQYF
TRBV5-4,TRBJ2-1,TRBD1,.,TGTGCCAGCAGGCCTGGGACAGGCTCCTACAATGAGCAGTTCTTC,CASRPGTGSYNEQFF
TRBV6-5,TRBJ1-2,TRBD1,.,TGTGCCAGCAGATTCTCGACAGGGGGCTATGGCTACACCTTC,CASRFSTGGYGYTF
TRBV5-7,TRBJ2-3,TRBD2,.,TGTGCCAGCAGGAAGGGACTAGCGGGAGAAGCCGCGGATACGCAGTATTTT,CASRKGLAGEAADTQYF
TRBV11-2,TRBJ2-6,TRBD1,.,TGTGCCAGCAGCTTAGATCCTTACAGGGGCAAGATCTCTGGGGCCAACGTCCTGACTTTC,CASSLDPYRGKISGANVLTF
TRBV5-4,TRBJ1-3,TRBD1,.,TGTGCCAGCAGCCCGGACAGGGCTGGAAACACCATATATTTT,CASSPDRAGNTIYF
TRBV5-1,TRBJ2-2,TRBD2,.,TGCGCCAGCAGCGTGCCCGGGACTAGCGGGAGTGCCGGGGAGCTGTTTTTT,CASSVPGTSGSAGELFF
TRBV2,TRBJ1-2,TRBD1,.,TGTGCCAGCAGTGATGCCGGGACAGGGTTTGGCTACACCTTC,CASSDAGTGFGYTF
TRBV25-1,TRBJ2-7,.,.,TGTGCCAGCAGCCTCACAGGGATCGGGCAGTACTTC,CASSLTGIGQYF
TRBV9,TRBJ2-3,TRBD2,.,TGTGCCAGCAGCACCCGACTAGCGACAGATACGCAGTATTTT,CASSTRLATDTQYF
TRBV7-8,TRBJ2-1,TRBD2,.,TGTGCCAGCAGCTCAATGACTAGCGGGAGAACCAGGGAGCAGTTCTTC,CASSSMTSGRTREQFF
TRBV28,TRBJ2-7,TRBD1,once,TGTGCCAGCAGTCCCCCCGGACAGGGGGCGGGCTACGAGCAGTACTTC,CASSPPGQGAGYEQYF
TRBV2,TRBJ2-2,.,.,TGTGCCAGCAGTACTAGAGGCACCGGGGAGCTGTTTTTT,CASSTRGTGELFF
TRBV28,TRBJ1-5,.,.,TGTGCCAGCAGGGGTGAGGGCGGGGGCAATCAGCCCCAGCATTTT,CASRGEGGGNQPQHF
TRBV2,TRBJ1-6,TRBD1,.,TGTGCCAGCACTGGGACAGGGGGCCCCCGTGGGTCACCCCTCCACTTT,CASTGTGGPRGSPLHF
TRBV5-1,TRBJ1-2,TRBD1,.,TGCGCCAGCAGCTTCACCGGACAGGGTTGGGGCTACACCTTC,CASSFTGQGWGYTF
TRBV9,TRBJ2-2,TRBD2,.,TGTGCCAGCAGCGTAGGAGGGACTAGGTCGGCCGGGGAGCTGTTTTTT,CASSVGGTRSAGELFF
TRBV7-6,TRBJ2-2,TRBD2,.,TGTGCCAGCAGTTATCCGGGACTAGCGGGAGGGCCGAGTCGGACCGGGGAGCTGTTTTTT,CASSYPGLAGGPSRTGELFF
TRBV5-1,TRBJ2-3,TRBD2,few,TGCGCCAGCAGCACCGGGACTAGCGGGATTCTTAGCACAGATACGCAGTATTTT,CASSTGTSGILSTDTQYF
TRBV7-9,TRBJ1-2,.,.,TGTGCCAGCAGCTATGGACAGAATAACTATGGCTACACCTTC,CASSYGQNNYGYTF
TRBV19,TRBJ2-2,.,.,TGTGCAGACCAGGGGCGCGCGGGGGAGCTGTTTTTT,CADQGRAGELFF
TRBV7-2,TRBJ2-7,TRBD2,.,TGTGCCAGCAGCCCACACGCGGGGGGACGGGAGTACTTC,CASSPHAGGREYF
TRBV27,TRBJ2-1,TRBD2,.,TGTGCCAGCAGACTAATAGCGGGGCGGTCCTACAATGAGCAGTTCTTC,CASRLIAGRSYNEQFF
TRBV12-3/TRBV12-4,TRBJ1-1,TRBD1,.,TGTGCCAGCAGTTGGGGACAGGGGACTGAAGCTTTCTTT,CASSWGQGTEAFF
TRBV9,TRBJ1-1,.,medium-sized,TGTGCCAGCAGCGTATGGACGGGGTCTGAAGCTTTCTTT,CASSVWTGSEAFF
TRBV5-1,TRBJ2-1,.,.,TGCGCCAGCAGCTTGGTCCCTACCATCTCCTACAATGAGCAGTTCTTC,CASSLVPTISYNEQFF
TRBV30,TRBJ1-5,.,once,TGTGCCTGGAGTGGGGAGGGAGGTCAGCCCCAGCATTTT,CAWSGEGGQPQHF
TRBV30,TRBJ1-1,TRBD1,.,TGTGCCTGGGGGACAGGGCCGCAGGGGAACACTGAAGCTTTCTTT,CAWGTGPQGNTEAFF
TRBV6-1,TRBJ1-5,TRBD1,.,TGTGCCAGCAGTGAAGCGACAGGGGGCTTGGATCAGCCCCAGCATTTT,CASSEATGGLDQPQHF
TRBV5-1,TRBJ1-3,.,few,TGCGCCAGCAGCTTGGTAGGGGCCGGGCAAGCTGGAAACACCATATATTTT,CASSLVGAGQAGNTIYF
TRBV11-2,TRBJ2-7,.,.,TGTGCCAGCAGCTTCAACTACGAGCAGTACTTC,CASSFNYEQYF
TRBV7-9,TRBJ2-3,TRBD1,.,TGTGCCAGCAAACCGGGACAGATCACAGATACGCAGTATTTT,CASKPGQITDTQYF
TRBV7-8,TRBJ2-7,.,.,TGTGCCAGCTCGGACCGGGAAGTCCCCCCCTACGAGCAGTACTTC,CASSDREVPPYEQYF
TRBV24-1,TRBJ1-2,.,.,TGTGCCACCAGTGAAACCAACAGCGGCGGCTACACCTTC,CATSETNSGGYTF
TRBV19,TRBJ2-3,TRBD2,.,TGTGCCAGTAGTACGGCGGGACTAGGATGGGATACGCAGTATTTT,CASSTAGLGWDTQYF
TRBV2,TRBJ1-1,TRBD1,.,TGTGCCAGCAGTGTGACAGGGCTAAACACTGAAGCTTTCTTT,CASSVTGLNTEAFF
TRBV28,TRBJ2-7,TRBD2,.,TGTGCCAGCCGGGCGGGGGGCATCTACGAGCAGTACTTC,CASRAGGIYEQYF
TRBV11-2,TRBJ2-5,TRBD1,.,TGTGCCAGCAGCCCAAGAGGACAGGGGGAAGAGACCCAGTACTTC,CASSPRGQGEETQYF
TRBV6-1,TRBJ1-2,.,.,TGTGCCAGCAGTGAACAGGGGAACTATGGCTACACCTTC,CASSEQGNYGYTF
TRBV3-1/TRBV3-2,TRBJ2-1,.,.,TGTGCCAGCAGCCAATTCCGCGGCATTGAGCAGTTCTTC,CASSQFRGIEQFF